The sequence of this T cell receptor beta chain was determined in a study of cytomegalovirus exposure and HLA in healthy donors. CDR3 size: 15 residues. Germline CDR1 reads SGHDT; CDR2 reads YYEEEE. V lost 2 bases, J lost 3 bases, and 12 bases lay in between. Only one count was recorded for this clone. The PCR used 60 Vbeta and 13 Jbeta primers. Only in-frame clones appear in the TCRdb table, and some are missing; sequencing was by immunoSEQ multiplex PCR. The sample contains about 130,000 clones, roughly four fifths of which appear only once. The sequence derives from a middle-aged woman in good health and CMV-seropositive. This chain links TRBV5-6 with TRBJ2-1; a weak D match, TRBD2 (7 bases). The material sequenced was PBMCs. For the CDR3, the DNA is TGTGCCAGCAGCTTAGGGGGGGCCTACTACAATGAGCAGTTCTTC. This gives the protein CASSLGGAYYNEQFF.